Following are 29 T cell receptor beta chains from one sample sequenced in a study of cytomegalovirus exposure and HLA in healthy donors. Amplification used 60 Vbeta primers and 13 Jbeta primers. Data came from immunoSEQ multiplex PCR; TCRdb stores just in-frame clones and leaves some out. Here the sample spans under 150,000 clones, 67% being singletons. Material: PBMCs. Every receptor here comes from a man in his late teens or twenties in good health and CMV-seropositive.

The V gene is TRBV9, the J gene TRBJ2-1; 9 positions agree with TRBD1. The V segment lost 0 bases and the J segment 8 bases; nucleotides outside the gene matches: 9. Germline assignment: CDR1 SGDLS and CDR2 YYNGEE. The CDR3 length is 16 residues. Here the CDR3 DNA reads TGTGCCAGCAGCGTAGAGGGAGGGACAGGGAGGGATGAGCAGTTCTTC. Encoded protein: CASSVEGGTGRDEQFF.

In DNA, the CDR3 is TGTGCCAGCAGTGAAGTGGGGGGGCCCGGTACCGGGGAGCTGTTTTTT. This gives the protein CASSEVGGPGTGELFF. The V and J genes are TRBV25-1 and TRBJ2-2; a weak D match, TRBD2 (7 bases). CDR3 length equals 16 residues. Germline values: CDR1 MGHDK, CDR2 SYGVNS. V gave up 2 bases and J gave up 5 bases, with 15 bases separating them.

This chain links TRBV4-1 with TRBJ2-2; TRBD1 is a possible D gene (5 bases). The V gene's germline CDR1 is MGHRA and CDR2 YSYEKL. Trimming left V 1 base short and J 7 bases short, with 16 bases between. CDR3 length equals 16 residues. This CDR3 reads CASSQGIRDSRGELFF. The CDR3 coding sequence is TGCGCCAGCAGCCAAGGAATACGAGACAGCCGCGGGGAGCTGTTTTTT.

Here the CDR3 reads CASSSMDRGFEAFF. DNA of the CDR3: TGTGCCAGCAGTTCCATGGACAGGGGATTTGAAGCTTTCTTT. The rearrangement uses TRBV28 and TRBJ1-1; TRBD1 matches 9 bases. This CDR3 comprises 14 residues. Germline CDR1 reads MDHEN; CDR2 reads SYDVKM. V lost 4 bases and J lost 7; bases outside the gene matches: 7.

The chain combines TRBV27 with TRBJ1-1; D may be TRBD1 (6 bases). CDR1 is MNHEY, CDR2 SMNVEV, per germline (reference sequence). The CDR3 extends over 16 amino acids. V was pared by 5 bases and J by 4 bases, with 20 bases between. This CDR3 reads CASSLTGFRLGTEAFF. The CDR3 coding sequence is TGTGCCAGCAGTCTAACAGGGTTTCGTTTGGGCACTGAAGCTTTCTTT.

This rearrangement joins TRBV9 to TRBJ1-2; D perhaps matches TRBD1 (5 bases). The length of the CDR3 is 15 residues. Germline V gene sequence: CDR1 SGDLS, CDR2 YYNGEE. Trimming took off 1 base at V and 1 base at J, with 11 bases between the two ends. The CDR3 region is CASSVLGTNNYGYTF. The CDR3 region has the DNA TGTGCCAGCAGCGTATTGGGGACTAATAACTATGGCTACACCTTC. The full variable domain, its missing parts supplied by reference TRBV9 and TRBJ1-2, is DSGVTQTPKHLITATGQRVTLRCSPRSGDLSVYWYQQSLDQGLQFLIQYYNGEERAKGNILERFSAQQFPDLHSELNLSSLELGDSALYFCASSVLGTNNYGYTFGSGTRLTVV.

The chain links TRBV6-1 to TRBJ2-1, with TRBD1 identical over 7 bases. Losses at the gene ends were 6 bases for V and 1 base for J; bases not matched to a gene: 3. Germline assignment: CDR1 MNHNS and CDR2 SASEGT. The CDR3 consists of 14 residues. The CDR3 coding sequence is TGTGCCAGCAGGTTGGGACAGTCCTACAATGAGCAGTTCTTC. This gives the protein CASRLGQSYNEQFF.

The CDR3 is CASSQDMRTYNEQFF. DNA of the CDR3: TGCGCCAGCAGCCAAGACATGCGGACATACAATGAGCAGTTCTTC. The chain recombines TRBV4-1 with TRBJ2-1, with TRBD1 as a possible D gene (5 bases). The CDR3 covers 15 residues. V lost 0 bases and J lost 4, with 10 bases in between. Germline V gene data show CDR1 as MGHRA and CDR2 as YSYEKL.

This chain joins TRBV27 and TRBJ2-5; tentative D call: TRBD1 (6 bases). Per germline, CDR1 MNHEY and CDR2 SMNVEV (reference sequence). With 8 bases removed from V and 4 bases from J, the gap between germline ends came to 20 bases. There are 15 residues in the CDR3. Written as DNA, the CDR3 is TGTGCCAGCGCCCCGAACAAAGGGGGAAGAGAGACCCAGTACTTC. This translates into CASAPNKGGRETQYF.

V gene TRBV28 combines with J gene TRBJ1-5, with 7 bases that match TRBD1. This CDR3 contains 14 residues. The germline CDR1 and CDR2 sequences are MDHEN and SYDVKM. V shed 3 bases and J 7 bases; nucleotides not matched to a gene: 6. DNA for the CDR3: TGTGCCAGCAGTTTCCAAGGGGGCCGGCAGCCCCAGCATTTT. This gives the protein CASSFQGGRQPQHF.

The chain is built from TRBV9 and TRBJ1-3; D is uncertain. Germline assignment: CDR1 SGDLS and CDR2 YYNGEE. V lost 4 bases, J lost 0 bases, and 14 bases lay in between. The CDR3 consists of 16 residues. The CDR3 loop reads CASSTRPGASGNTIYF. CDR3 bases: TGTGCCAGCAGCACCCGCCCGGGAGCCTCTGGAAACACCATATATTTT. The whole variable domain, remainder taken from reference TRBV9 and TRBJ1-3, is DSGVTQTPKHLITATGQRVTLRCSPRSGDLSVYWYQQSLDQGLQFLIQYYNGEERAKGNILERFSAQQFPDLHSELNLSSLELGDSALYFCASSTRPGASGNTIYFGEGSWLTVV.

This chain uses TRBV6-1 with TRBJ2-3, with 12 bases fitting TRBD2. The CDR3 is 15 residues long. The germline V gene has CDR1 MNHNS and CDR2 SASEGT. The ends lost 6 bases at V and 6 bases at J; junction bases unmatched: 7. CDR3 residues: CASSVLAGGLDTQYF. CDR3 in DNA: TGTGCCAGCAGCGTACTAGCGGGGGGTCTGGATACGCAGTATTTT.

The V and J genes are TRBV11-1 and TRBJ2-7, with D perhaps TRBD2 (7 bases). V gave up 3 bases and J gave up 5 bases, with 11 bases separating them. The CDR3 covers 13 residues. From germline, CDR1 is SGHAT and CDR2 FQDESV (reference sequence). CDR3 residues: CASSFRGAHEQYF. The CDR3 DNA sequence: TGTGCCAGCAGCTTCCGGGGGGCCCACGAGCAGTACTTC.

This clone showed up just a few times. This chain links TRBV28 with TRBJ1-4; D call uncertain. This CDR3 has 15 residues. CDR1 and CDR2 (germline): MDHEN, SYDVKM. Trimming pared 10 bases from V and 8 bases from J, leaving 23 bases between. DNA of the CDR3: TGTGCCACTCGTAATCGACTAGGGATGTTGGAAAAACTGTTTTTT. Translating it yields CATRNRLGMLEKLFF.

CDR3 DNA: TGTGCCAGCAGCTTAGACGCAAGGGGTCAGGGGGTCCCCGGGGAGCTGTTTTTT. Protein sequence: CASSLDARGQGVPGELFF. V gene TRBV7-9 combines with J gene TRBJ2-2; TRBD1 matches at 7 bases. Germline assignment: CDR1 SEHNR and CDR2 FQNEAQ (reference sequence). The trim removed 1 base at V and 6 bases at J, leaving 14 bases unmatched. The CDR3 covers 18 residues.

The chain uses TRBV19 and TRBJ1-3; 7 nucleotides match TRBD1. This CDR3 is 15 amino acids long. Losses at the gene ends were 6 bases for V and 8 bases for J; bases not matched to a gene: 13. The V gene's germline CDR1 is LNHDA and CDR2 SQIVND (reference sequence). Written as DNA, the CDR3 is TGTGCCAGTAGCGTACAGGGGATCCGCTTGGACACCATATATTTT. Amino acid sequence: CASSVQGIRLDTIYF. Full variable domain (remainder filled in from reference TRBV19 and TRBJ1-3): DGGITQSPKYLFRKEGQNVTLSCEQNLNHDAMYWYRQDPGQGLRLIYYSQIVNDFQKGDIAEGYSVSREKKESFPLTVTSAQKNPTAFYLCASSVQGIRLDTIYFGEGSWLTVV.

This chain uses TRBV11-2 with TRBJ2-5; 10 positions match TRBD1. CDR3 length: 13 amino acids. The germline gives CDR1 SGHAT, CDR2 FQNNGV. V lost 6 bases, J lost 5 bases, and 3 bases stayed unmatched. CDR3 sequence (DNA): TGTGCCAGCAGTCGACAGGGGGCGGAGACCCAGTACTTC. Encoded protein: CASSRQGAETQYF.

The chain couples TRBV6-5 to TRBJ1-1; D unclear. Germline-derived CDR1 and CDR2 are MNHEY and SVGAGI. The length of the CDR3 is 13 residues. Trimming left V 5 bases short and J 7 bases short, with 14 bases between. CDR3 in amino acids: CASSDTGSREAFF. CDR3 sequence (DNA): TGTGCCAGCAGTGATACGGGGAGTCGTGAAGCTTTCTTT.

The chain employs TRBV2 and TRBJ1-1; D is unresolved. V was pared by 6 bases and J by 6 bases, with 11 bases between. From germline, CDR1 is SNHLY and CDR2 FYNNEI. There are 12 residues in the CDR3. Here the CDR3 DNA reads TGTGCCAGCAGGAGGGAAGACGCTGAAGCTTTCTTT. It encodes CASRREDAEAFF.

This clone came up once. V gene TRBV19 combines with J gene TRBJ1-2; 10 bases fit TRBD1. CDR3 length: 16 amino acids. Germline V CDR1 and CDR2: LNHDA, SQIVND (reference sequence). V lost 3 bases and J lost 2; bases outside the gene matches: 6. The CDR3 loop is CASSMTGQGENYGYTF. The CDR3 bases are TGTGCCAGTAGTATGACCGGACAGGGGGAAAACTATGGCTACACCTTC.

The J gene is TRBJ2-7, the V gene TRBV7-9; D gene ambiguous. The CDR3 is made up of 12 amino acids. The ends were cut back, 4 bases at V and 3 bases at J, with 7 bases in the middle. Germline values: CDR1 SEHNR, CDR2 FQNEAQ (reference sequence). CDR3 loop: CASSSNDYEQYV. CDR3 bases: TGTGCCAGCAGCTCTAATGACTACGAGCAGTACGTC.

V is TRBV7-9 and J is TRBJ1-4; D remains ambiguous. This CDR3 is 16 amino acids long. V shed 1 base and J shed 0 bases, with 9 bases lying between them. Germline CDR1 reads SEHNR; CDR2 reads FQNEAQ (reference sequence). The CDR3 reads CASSLGGGSTNEKLFF. DNA of the CDR3: TGTGCCAGCAGCTTAGGAGGCGGTTCAACTAATGAAAAACTGTTTTTT.

The chain links TRBV5-1 to TRBJ1-4; unclear D gene. The CDR3 runs to 16 residues. CDR1 SGHRS and CDR2 YFSETQ come from the germline V gene. Trimming took off 2 bases at V and 4 bases at J, with 15 bases between the two ends. CDR3 coding DNA: TGCGCCAGCAGCTTAGAGGGCAGCCTTTTTAATGAAAAACTGTTTTTT. Its protein is CASSLEGSLFNEKLFF.

The chain is built from TRBV5-1 and TRBJ1-5, with TRBD1 matching 8 bases. Germline assignment: CDR1 SGHRS and CDR2 YFSETQ. Germline trimming cut 2 bases from V and 5 bases from J; bases unmatched to any gene: 3. CDR3 length: 14 amino acids. DNA for the CDR3: TGCGCCAGCAGCTTTTCAGGGGGCGATCAGCCCCAGCATTTT. Translation: CASSFSGGDQPQHF.

The chain carries TRBV28 and TRBJ1-5; TRBD1 might be the D (6 bases). In germline, CDR1 is MDHEN, CDR2 SYDVKM. Trimming removed 1 base at V and 7 bases at J, with 14 bases between. The CDR3 runs 15 residues. CDR3 bases: TGTGCCAGCAGTTTATCACTAGGGGGGGGACAGCCCCAGCATTTT. Translated, it gives CASSLSLGGGQPQHF.

The chain links TRBV10-1 to TRBJ2-1; D not certain. The CDR3 has 13 amino acids. Germline assignment: CDR1 WNHNN and CDR2 SYGVQD (reference sequence). V was clipped by 2 bases and J by 5 bases, with 7 bases between them. The CDR3 DNA reads TGCGCCAGCAGTGAGAGACATCACAATGAGCAGTTCTTC. Translated, it gives CASSERHHNEQFF.

Only a few counts were recorded for this clone. The V call is TRBV2, the J call TRBJ1-4; D is unclear. Germline V gene data show CDR1 as SNHLY and CDR2 as FYNNEI. This CDR3 spans 14 amino acids. The ends were cut back, 1 base at V and 6 bases at J, with 9 bases in the middle. CDR3 DNA sequence: TGTGCCAGCAGTGAAGGGCAGATACATGAAAAACTGTTTTTT. Residues: CASSEGQIHEKLFF.

The rearrangement joins TRBV5-4 to TRBJ1-1; 7 nucleotides align to TRBD1. The CDR3 sequence is 14 residues long. Trimming removed 7 bases from V and 4 bases from J; junction bases left unmatched: 10. CDR1 SGHNT and CDR2 YYREEE come from the germline V gene (reference sequence). The CDR3 loop reads CASGRQGKATEAFF. In DNA form, the CDR3 reads TGTGCCAGCGGTAGACAGGGTAAAGCCACTGAAGCTTTCTTT.

This clone was seen a single time. The rearrangement links TRBV6-6 to TRBJ2-7; D might be TRBD1 (8 bases). Trimming removed 6 bases at V and 5 bases at J, with 20 bases between. This CDR3 has 15 residues. CDR1 is MNHNY and CDR2 is SVGAGI in the germline V gene (reference sequence). CDR3 sequence (DNA): TGTGCCAGCAGCATCCCTACAGGGGGGGCAGACGAGCAGTACTTC. Translating it yields CASSIPTGGADEQYF.